The entry below describes one T cell receptor beta chain. The antigen is not known. There are 14 residues in the CDR3. Germline CDR1 reads LGHNA; CDR2 reads YSLEER. The J segment lost 5 bases and the V segment lost 4 bases, leaving 5 bases of the junction unmatched. The data were taken from a study of T cells after yellow fever vaccination. Via MiXCR, TCRdb re-called the 5' RACE reads, giving one row per CDR3 protein. Altogether roughly 160,000 distinct CDR3 sequences are present, approximately 9.7% being singletons, with the ten largest covering under 40%. General study points: Clones from primary vaccination mostly reappeared after the booster (96% CD4, around 90% CD8). Just a small share of clonotypes turned up in the CD4 compartment as well as the CD8 compartment.

The sequence was obtained from a man aged 18 to 29 who received the YFV17D yellow fever vaccine. The sample here was CD8+ T cells sorted from PBMCs, taken 45 days after the yellow fever booster vaccination. V is TRBV4-3 and J is TRBJ2-5; 9 nucleotides align to TRBD1. As DNA, the CDR3 is TGCGCCAGCAGCCCGGGGACAGGGACGGAGACCCAGTACTTC. Its protein is CASSPGTGTETQYF.